The 23 T cell receptor beta chains below come from one sample, sequenced in a study of brain T cells in children with intractable seizures. The data were produced by immunoSEQ multiplex PCR, yet TCRdb's version contains in-frame clones alone and is incomplete. Of about 76,000 clones in the sample, 85% to 95% were seen once. Specimen: peripheral blood, collected at surgery. These receptors all come from a boy under two years old with tuberous sclerosis and intractable seizures.

The genes are TRBV5-1 and TRBJ2-7; 14 bases map to TRBD2. V was pared by 0 bases and J by 4 bases, with 0 bases of the junction left unmatched. The germline V gene encodes CDR1 SGHRS and CDR2 YFSETQ. There are 15 residues in the CDR3. The CDR3 DNA sequence: TGCGCCAGCAGCTTGGGACTAGCGGGGGGGTACGAGCAGTACTTC. Translating gives CASSLGLAGGYEQYF.

The chain carries TRBV9 and TRBJ2-3; TRBD2 might be the D (7 bases). V dropped 3 bases and J dropped 5 bases, with 13 bases sitting between them. Per germline, CDR1 SGDLS and CDR2 YYNGEE. The CDR3 is 14 amino acids. For the CDR3, the DNA is TGTGCCAGCAGCGCTAGCGGAGGGGGAGATACGCAGTATTTT. Protein product: CASSASGGGDTQYF. Full variable domain (missing parts from reference TRBV9 and TRBJ2-3): DSGVTQTPKHLITATGQRVTLRCSPRSGDLSVYWYQQSLDQGLQFLIQYYNGEERAKGNILERFSAQQFPDLHSELNLSSLELGDSALYFCASSASGGGDTQYFGPGTRLTVL.

Here the CDR3 DNA reads TGTGCCAGCAGCCTACGGGAGTTAGTAGAGCAGTTCTTC. This translates into CASSLRELVEQFF. The gene calls are TRBV11-3 and TRBJ2-1, with D perhaps TRBD2 (6 bases). V lost 5 bases and J lost 10, with 15 bases in between. CDR1 and CDR2 (germline): SGHNT, YENEEA. The CDR3 covers 13 residues.

This clone was observed once. CDR3 DNA sequence: TGTGCCAGCAGCCAAGGATTAATCAGGGAGGATGGCTACACCTTC. Residues: CASSQGLIREDGYTF. The chain is built from TRBV14 and TRBJ1-2, with a weak D call TRBD1 (5 bases). CDR3 length: 15 amino acids. Per the germline V gene, CDR1 is SGHDN and CDR2 is FVKESK. V lost 1 base, J lost 6 bases, and 15 bases lay in between.

The chain couples TRBV9 to TRBJ2-3, with 10 bases that match TRBD2. The germline gives CDR1 SGDLS, CDR2 YYNGEE. The CDR3 extends over 16 amino acids. V was pared by 4 bases and J by 0 bases, with 5 bases of the junction left unmatched. DNA for the CDR3: TGTGCCAGCAGCCTTGGAGCGGGGGGGAGCACAGATACGCAGTATTTT. This codes for CASSLGAGGSTDTQYF.

The J gene is TRBJ2-2, the V gene TRBV18, with D possibly being TRBD1 (5 bases). V shed 1 base and J shed 2 bases, with 11 bases lying between them. There are 16 residues in the CDR3. Germline values: CDR1 KGHSH, CDR2 LQKENI. CDR3 region: CASSPLRAGNTGELFF. CDR3 nucleotides: TGTGCCAGCTCACCACTCAGGGCCGGTAACACCGGGGAGCTGTTTTTT.

This chain uses TRBV25-1 with TRBJ1-4; D is uncertain. There are 13 residues in the CDR3. The germline gives CDR1 MGHDK, CDR2 SYGVNS. V was clipped by 1 base and J by 8 bases, with 8 bases between them. The CDR3 DNA reads as TGTGCCAGCAGTGAATTGACGGAGGAAAAACTGTTTTTT. It translates to CASSELTEEKLFF.

The genes are TRBV19 and TRBJ1-2; no reliable D call. Per germline, CDR1 LNHDA and CDR2 SQIVND (reference sequence). The CDR3 has 15 residues. Trimming cost V 2 bases and J 1 base, with 11 bases left between them. Written as DNA, the CDR3 is TGTGCCAGTAGTATATTCGGAGAGCTTAACTATGGCTACACCTTC. Translating it yields CASSIFGELNYGYTF.

This chain connects TRBV25-1 to TRBJ2-1; 9 bases align to TRBD1. Germline V lookup: CDR1 MGHDK, CDR2 SYGVNS. The CDR3 extends over 14 amino acids. The trim removed 6 bases at V and 4 bases at J, leaving 4 bases unmatched. The CDR3 region has the DNA TGTGCCAGCAGGGGACAGGGAGGGTACAATGAGCAGTTCTTC. Protein sequence: CASRGQGGYNEQFF.

The V and J genes are TRBV13 and TRBJ2-5; weak D call: TRBD1 (6 bases). The CDR3 consists of 17 residues. The V gene's germline CDR1 is PRHDT and CDR2 FYEKMQ (reference sequence). Trimming took off 1 base at V and 1 base at J, with 16 bases between the two ends. This CDR3 is CASSLVGIGQSQETQYF. CDR3 bases: TGTGCCAGCAGCTTAGTAGGAATCGGACAGAGCCAAGAGACCCAGTACTTC.

The V call is TRBV5-6, the J call TRBJ1-5; D call uncertain. The CDR3 sequence is 14 residues long. Germline CDR1 reads SGHDT; CDR2 reads YYEEEE. Trimming took off 2 bases at V and 4 bases at J, with 10 bases between the two ends. This chain's CDR3 is CASSLGSANQPQHF. The CDR3 DNA follows: TGTGCCAGCAGCTTAGGCAGTGCAAATCAGCCCCAGCATTTT.

This clone was picked up one time. The chain combines TRBV30 with TRBJ1-4; tentative D call: TRBD1 (6 bases). Germline-derived CDR1 and CDR2 are GTSNPN and SVGIG (reference sequence). V was trimmed by 5 bases and J by 4 bases, leaving 17 bases between them. The CDR3 length is 15 residues. CDR3 nucleotide sequence: TGTGCCTGGGGGAAAACAGGGAGTCTTAATGAAAAACTGTTTTTT. It yields the protein CAWGKTGSLNEKLFF.

V is TRBV27 and J is TRBJ2-3, with 9 bases that match TRBD1. CDR1 MNHEY and CDR2 SMNVEV come from the germline V gene (reference sequence). V was clipped by 4 bases and J by 3 bases; unmatched bases: 5. The CDR3 consists of 15 residues. CDR3 DNA: TGTGCCAGCAGTTCTACAGGGGGCGTTACAGATACGCAGTATTTT. It yields the protein CASSSTGGVTDTQYF.

The chain uses TRBV7-9 and TRBJ2-1; 7 positions match TRBD2. The CDR3 length is 15 residues. Germline CDR1 reads SEHNR; CDR2 reads FQNEAQ (reference sequence). V gave up 6 bases and J gave up 5 bases; unmatched junction bases: 10. The CDR3 is CASSFQRGPDNEQFF. The CDR3 nucleotides read TGTGCCAGCAGTTTCCAGCGGGGACCCGACAATGAGCAGTTCTTC.

Details on this clone: The junction does not match germline at one end; this may be a read error. The same CDR3 is also encoded by other DNA sequences in this sample. The rearrangement joins TRBV5-1 to TRBJ2-7; D is unclear. CDR3 size: 13 residues. Germline assignment: CDR1 SGHRS and CDR2 YFSETQ. This CDR3 is CASSLENDGEQYF. As DNA, the CDR3 is TGCGCCAGCAGCTTGGAAAACGACGGCGAGCAATACTTC. The variable domain in full, completed from reference TRBV5-1 and TRBJ2-7, reads KAGVTQTPRYLIKTRGQQVTLSCSPISGHRSVSWYQQTPGQGLQFLFEYFSETQRNKGNFPGRFSGRQFSNSRSEMNVSTLELGDSALYLCASSLENDGEQYFGPGTRLTVT.

The rearrangement links TRBV3-1 (or the pseudogene TRBV3-2) to TRBJ2-1, with TRBD2 as a possible D gene (7 bases). V lost 4 bases and J 9 bases, leaving 13 bases between the germline ends. CDR1 LGHDT and CDR2 YNNKEL come from the germline V gene (reference sequence). This CDR3 has 13 residues. CDR3 sequence reads: CASSLGGPAEQFF. DNA of the CDR3: TGTGCCAGCAGCCTCGGGGGGCCGGCTGAGCAGTTCTTC.

This chain's CDR3 is CASSGVSAEAFF. CDR3 in DNA: TGTGCCAGCAGTGGAGTGAGCGCTGAAGCTTTCTTT. V usage is TRBV2 and J usage is TRBJ1-1; D unresolved. Germline CDR1 reads SNHLY; CDR2 reads FYNNEI. The CDR3 has 12 residues. The V and J ends lost 4 bases and 6 bases respectively, with 9 bases between them. Combining the CDR3 with reference TRBV2 and TRBJ1-1 gives the whole variable domain EPEVTQTPSHQVTQMGQEVILRCVPISNHLYFYWYRQILGQKVEFLVSFYNNEISEKSEIFDDQFSVERPDGSNFTLKIRSTKLEDSAMYFCASSGVSAEAFFGQGTRLTVV.

This sequence joins TRBV6-6 and TRBJ2-5, with D hard to call. This CDR3 spans 14 amino acids. Deletions cut 2 bases from V and 4 bases from J, with 11 bases between. Germline V gene lookup returns CDR1 MNHNY and CDR2 SVGAGI (reference sequence). CDR3 nucleotide sequence: TGTGCCAGCAGTTACCCCATGGGTGGAGAGACCCAGTACTTC. As protein: CASSYPMGGETQYF.

The V and J genes are TRBV6-5 and TRBJ1-6, with 9 bases identical to TRBD1. The V segment lost 5 bases and the J segment 7 bases; nucleotides outside the gene matches: 3. CDR1 and CDR2 from the germline V gene are MNHEY and SVGAGI. This CDR3 has 14 residues. This chain's CDR3 is CASSPGTGNSPLHF. The CDR3 DNA is TGTGCCAGCAGTCCCGGGACAGGGAATTCACCCCTCCACTTT.

V gene TRBV3-1 (or the pseudogene TRBV3-2) combines with J gene TRBJ2-7, with D perhaps TRBD1 (6 bases). This CDR3 spans 19 amino acids. CDR1 and CDR2 from the germline V gene are LGHDT and YNNKEL (reference sequence). Trimming pared 0 bases from V and 0 bases from J, leaving 21 bases between. The DNA for the CDR3 is TGTGCCAGCAGCCAAGATACGGGCTTGGGGGCGCACATCTCCTACGAGCAGTACTTC. Translation: CASSQDTGLGAHISYEQYF.

V usage is TRBV15 and J usage is TRBJ2-7; unclear D gene. The germline V gene encodes CDR1 LNHNV and CDR2 YYDKDF (reference sequence). This CDR3 contains 15 residues. Trimming took 1 base from V and 7 from J, leaving 17 bases between them. CDR3 bases: TGTGCCACCAGCAGAGCGGACGTTACCTTGGGGGAGCAGTACTTC. Its translation: CATSRADVTLGEQYF.

This chain links TRBV2 with TRBJ2-1, with a weak D call TRBD2 (6 bases). Trimming took 6 bases from V and 0 from J, leaving 12 bases between them. This CDR3 is 15 amino acids long. CDR1 is SNHLY and CDR2 is FYNNEI in the germline V gene. CDR3: CASSGTQSSYNEQFF. CDR3 coding DNA: TGTGCCAGCAGCGGGACTCAGAGCTCCTACAATGAGCAGTTCTTC.

The chain recombines TRBV19 with TRBJ1-2; TRBD1 matches 8 bases. CDR3 length equals 16 residues. V was clipped by 7 bases and J by 3 bases; unmatched bases: 13. Germline loops: CDR1 LNHDA, CDR2 SQIVND (reference sequence). CDR3 sequence: CASNQDRGPLDYGYTF. For the CDR3, the DNA is TGTGCCAGTAACCAAGACAGGGGCCCTCTAGACTATGGCTACACCTTC.